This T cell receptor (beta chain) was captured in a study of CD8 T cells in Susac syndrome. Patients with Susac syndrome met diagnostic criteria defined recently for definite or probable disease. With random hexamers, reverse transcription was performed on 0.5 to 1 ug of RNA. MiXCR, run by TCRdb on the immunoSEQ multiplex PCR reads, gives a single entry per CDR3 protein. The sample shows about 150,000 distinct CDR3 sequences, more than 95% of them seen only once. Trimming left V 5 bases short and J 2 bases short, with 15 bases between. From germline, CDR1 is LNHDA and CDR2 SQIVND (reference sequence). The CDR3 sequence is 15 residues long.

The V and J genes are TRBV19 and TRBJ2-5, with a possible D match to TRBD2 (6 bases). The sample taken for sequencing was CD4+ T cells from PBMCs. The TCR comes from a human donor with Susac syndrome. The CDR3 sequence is CASSPTGVGQETQYF. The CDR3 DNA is TGTGCCAGTAGTCCTACGGGGGTGGGACAAGAGACCCAGTACTTC.